A selection of T cell receptor beta chains follows, all from one sample in a study of cytomegalovirus exposure and HLA in healthy donors. Profiled with immunoSEQ multiplex PCR; TCRdb holds only in-frame clones, not every one. The sample lists approximately 110,000 clones, 60% to 80% occurring once. Material for sequencing was PBMCs. Receptor source: a woman between 40 and 50 years old in good health and CMV-seropositive. Both conserved end residues are trimmed from each CDR3.

cdr3_length: 14; v_call: TRBV4-2; j_call: TRBJ1-4; cdr3_aa: ASSQGQGVANEKLF
cdr3_length: 12; v_call: TRBV18; j_call: TRBJ2-7; cdr3_aa: ASSPPGLRYEQY
cdr3_length: 11; v_call: TRBV28; j_call: TRBJ1-2; cdr3_aa: ASRDSQNYGYT
cdr3_length: 13; v_call: TRBV28; j_call: TRBJ2-6; cdr3_aa: ASSTTVSGANVLT
cdr3_length: 14; v_call: TRBV4-3; j_call: TRBJ1-4; cdr3_aa: ASSPRQGATNEKLF
cdr3_length: 14; v_call: TRBV4-1; j_call: TRBJ2-1; cdr3_aa: ASSQETSGSYNEQF
cdr3_length: 14; v_call: TRBV27; j_call: TRBJ2-1; cdr3_aa: ASSFRSGWVRDEQF
cdr3_length: 11; v_call: TRBV28; j_call: TRBJ1-2; cdr3_aa: ASSLDRSYGYT
cdr3_length: 16; v_call: TRBV7-9; j_call: TRBJ2-7; cdr3_aa: ASSPHLRQGAPSYEQY
cdr3_length: 13; v_call: TRBV7-9; j_call: TRBJ1-1; cdr3_aa: ASSLGTGSDTEAF
cdr3_length: 16; v_call: TRBV19; j_call: TRBJ1-5; cdr3_aa: ATSRSIPGEWSNQPQH
cdr3_length: 13; v_call: TRBV2; j_call: TRBJ2-5; cdr3_aa: ASSPQGGESETQY
cdr3_length: 13; v_call: TRBV7-9; j_call: TRBJ2-1; cdr3_aa: ASSLPAGGHNEQF
cdr3_length: 18; v_call: TRBV28; j_call: TRBJ2-1; cdr3_aa: ASSSRSGRRRNHSYNEQF
cdr3_length: 13; v_call: TRBV7-2; j_call: TRBJ1-5; cdr3_aa: ASSLGGDRGQPQH
cdr3_length: 13; v_call: TRBV28; j_call: TRBJ1-1; cdr3_aa: ASSPASAASTEAF
cdr3_length: 13; v_call: TRBV5-4; j_call: TRBJ2-7; cdr3_aa: ASSFGQGYPYEQY